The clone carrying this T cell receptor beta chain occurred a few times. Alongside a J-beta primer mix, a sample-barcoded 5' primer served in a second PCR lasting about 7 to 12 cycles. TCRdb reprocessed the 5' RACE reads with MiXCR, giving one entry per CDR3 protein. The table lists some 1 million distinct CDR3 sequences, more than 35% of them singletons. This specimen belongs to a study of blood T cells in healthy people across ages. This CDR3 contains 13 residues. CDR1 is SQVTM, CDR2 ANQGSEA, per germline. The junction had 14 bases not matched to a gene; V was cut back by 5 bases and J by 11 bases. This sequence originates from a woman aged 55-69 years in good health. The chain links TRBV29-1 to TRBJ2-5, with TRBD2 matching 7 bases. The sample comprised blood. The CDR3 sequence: CSVRGGSYNEQYF. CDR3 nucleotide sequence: TGCAGCGTTCGAGGCGGGAGTTACAATGAGCAGTACTTC.